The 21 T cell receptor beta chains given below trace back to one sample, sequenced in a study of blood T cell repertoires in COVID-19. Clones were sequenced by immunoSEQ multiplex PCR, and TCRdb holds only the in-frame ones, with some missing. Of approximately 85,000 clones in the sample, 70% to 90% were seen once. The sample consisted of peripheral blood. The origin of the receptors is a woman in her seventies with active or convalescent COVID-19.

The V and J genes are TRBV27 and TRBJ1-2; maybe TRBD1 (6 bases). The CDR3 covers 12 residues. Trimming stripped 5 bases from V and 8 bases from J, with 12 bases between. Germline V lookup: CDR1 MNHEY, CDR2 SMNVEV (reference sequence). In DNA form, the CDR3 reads TGTGCCAGCAGTACAGGGTTCGGCGGCTACACCTTC. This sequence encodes CASSTGFGGYTF.

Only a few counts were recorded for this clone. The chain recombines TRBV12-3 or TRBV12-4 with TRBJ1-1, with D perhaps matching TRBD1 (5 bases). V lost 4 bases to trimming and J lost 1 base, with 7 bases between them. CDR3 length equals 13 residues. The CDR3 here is CASSSTGNTEAFF. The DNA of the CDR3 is TGTGCCAGCAGTTCTACAGGGAACACTGAAGCTTTCTTT.

In nucleotides, the CDR3 is TGTGCCAGCTCACTGATAGAGACAGATACGCAGTATTTT. Its protein is CASSLIETDTQYF. This rearrangement joins TRBV18 to TRBJ2-3; no clear D. Trimming removed 4 bases at V and 3 bases at J, with 8 bases between. The CDR3 runs 13 residues. Germline-derived CDR1 and CDR2 are KGHSH and LQKENI.

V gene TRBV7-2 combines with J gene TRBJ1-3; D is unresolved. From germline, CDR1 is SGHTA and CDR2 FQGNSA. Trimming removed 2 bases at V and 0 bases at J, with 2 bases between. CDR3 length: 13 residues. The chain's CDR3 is CASSLHSGNTIYF. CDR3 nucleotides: TGTGCCAGCAGCTTACACTCTGGAAACACCATATATTTT.

CDR3 region: CASRTGREAFF. Here the CDR3 DNA reads TGTGCCAGCAGGACAGGGCGTGAAGCTTTCTTT. The rearrangement uses TRBV7-9 and TRBJ1-1, with 7 bases lining up with TRBD1. This CDR3 region has 11 residues. V was pared by 6 bases and J by 7 bases, with 2 bases of the junction left unmatched. Germline values: CDR1 SEHNR, CDR2 FQNEAQ (reference sequence).

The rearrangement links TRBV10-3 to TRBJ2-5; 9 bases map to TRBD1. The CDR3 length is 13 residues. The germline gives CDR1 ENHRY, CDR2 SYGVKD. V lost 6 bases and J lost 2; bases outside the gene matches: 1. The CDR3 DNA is TGTGCCATCAGCGGGACAGGGCAAGAGACCCAGTACTTC. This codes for CAISGTGQETQYF.

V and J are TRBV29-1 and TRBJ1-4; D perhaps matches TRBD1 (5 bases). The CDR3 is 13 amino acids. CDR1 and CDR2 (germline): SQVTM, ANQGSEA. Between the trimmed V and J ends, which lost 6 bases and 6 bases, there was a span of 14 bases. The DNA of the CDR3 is TGCAGCGTGTTTAATGGGGCAGATGAAAAACTGTTTTTT. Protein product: CSVFNGADEKLFF.

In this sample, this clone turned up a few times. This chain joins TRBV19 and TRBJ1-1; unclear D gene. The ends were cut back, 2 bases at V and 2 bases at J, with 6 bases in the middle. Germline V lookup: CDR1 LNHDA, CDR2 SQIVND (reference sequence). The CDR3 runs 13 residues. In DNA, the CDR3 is TGTGCCAGTAGTATAACCAGTAACACTGAAGCTTTCTTT. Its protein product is CASSITSNTEAFF.

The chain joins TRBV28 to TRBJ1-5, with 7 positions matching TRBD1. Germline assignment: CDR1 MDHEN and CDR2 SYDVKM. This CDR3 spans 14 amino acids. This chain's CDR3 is CAISGGLGNQPQHF. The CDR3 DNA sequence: TGTGCTATCTCAGGGGGTCTCGGCAATCAGCCCCAGCATTTT.

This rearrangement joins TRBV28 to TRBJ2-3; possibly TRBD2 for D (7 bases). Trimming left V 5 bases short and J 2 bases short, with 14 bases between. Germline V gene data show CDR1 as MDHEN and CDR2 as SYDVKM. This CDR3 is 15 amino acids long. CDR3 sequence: CASSGGGHHTDTQYF. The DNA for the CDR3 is TGTGCCAGCAGTGGGGGGGGACACCACACAGATACGCAGTATTTT.

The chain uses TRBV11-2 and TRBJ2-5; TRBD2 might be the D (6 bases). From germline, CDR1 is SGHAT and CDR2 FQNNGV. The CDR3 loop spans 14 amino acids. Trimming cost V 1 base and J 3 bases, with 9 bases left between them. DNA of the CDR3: TGTGCCAGCAGCTTAGCATCGGGGGAAGAGACCCAGTACTTC. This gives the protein CASSLASGEETQYF. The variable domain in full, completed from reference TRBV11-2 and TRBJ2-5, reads EAGVAQSPRYKIIEKRQSVAFWCNPISGHATLYWYQQILGQGPKLLIQFQNNGVVDDSQLPKDRFSAERLKGVDSTLKIQPAKLEDSAVYLCASSLASGEETQYFGPGTRLLVL.

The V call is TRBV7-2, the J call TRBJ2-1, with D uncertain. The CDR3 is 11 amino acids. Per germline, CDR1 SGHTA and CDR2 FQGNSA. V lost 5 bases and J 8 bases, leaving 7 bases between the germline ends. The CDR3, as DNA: TGTGCCAGCAGCATTCAGGATGAGCAGTTCTTC. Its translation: CASSIQDEQFF.

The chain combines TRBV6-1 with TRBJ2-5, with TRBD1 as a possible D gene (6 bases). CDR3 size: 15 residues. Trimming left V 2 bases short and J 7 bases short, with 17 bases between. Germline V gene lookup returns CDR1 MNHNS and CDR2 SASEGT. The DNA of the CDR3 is TGTGCCAGCAGTGAAAAATTTACAGGGCCTCGGACCCAGTACTTC. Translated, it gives CASSEKFTGPRTQYF.

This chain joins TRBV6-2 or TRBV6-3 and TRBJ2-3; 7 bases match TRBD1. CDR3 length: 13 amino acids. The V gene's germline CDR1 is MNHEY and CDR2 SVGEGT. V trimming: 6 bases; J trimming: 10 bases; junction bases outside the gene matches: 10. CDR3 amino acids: CASSPLAQGAQYF. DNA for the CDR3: TGTGCCAGCAGCCCTCTAGCCCAGGGGGCGCAGTATTTT.

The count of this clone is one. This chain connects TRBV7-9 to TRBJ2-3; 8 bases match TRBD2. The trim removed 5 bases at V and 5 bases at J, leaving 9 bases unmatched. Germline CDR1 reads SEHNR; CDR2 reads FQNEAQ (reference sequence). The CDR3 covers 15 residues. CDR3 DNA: TGTGCCAGCAGCGAAGGACTAGCTAGGGGAGATACGCAGTATTTT. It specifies CASSEGLARGDTQYF.

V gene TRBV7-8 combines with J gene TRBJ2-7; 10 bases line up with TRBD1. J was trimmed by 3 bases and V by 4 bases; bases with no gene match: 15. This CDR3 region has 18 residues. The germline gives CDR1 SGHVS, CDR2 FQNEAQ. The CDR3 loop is CASSSGTGVTQLLYEQYF. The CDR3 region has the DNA TGTGCCAGCAGCTCAGGGACAGGGGTGACCCAACTTCTCTACGAGCAGTACTTC.

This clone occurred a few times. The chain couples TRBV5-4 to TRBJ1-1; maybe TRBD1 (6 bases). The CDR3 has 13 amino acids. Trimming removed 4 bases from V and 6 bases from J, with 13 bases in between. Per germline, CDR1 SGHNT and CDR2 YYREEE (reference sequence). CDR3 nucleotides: TGTGCCAGCAGCGTCGGACAGACTGCTGAAGCTTTCTTT. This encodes CASSVGQTAEAFF.

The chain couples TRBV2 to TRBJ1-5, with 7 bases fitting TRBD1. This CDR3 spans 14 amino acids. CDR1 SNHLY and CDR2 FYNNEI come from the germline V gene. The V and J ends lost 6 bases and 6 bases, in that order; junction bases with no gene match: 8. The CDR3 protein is CASRGTGAGQPQHF. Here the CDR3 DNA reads TGTGCCAGCAGGGGTACAGGGGCCGGTCAGCCCCAGCATTTT.

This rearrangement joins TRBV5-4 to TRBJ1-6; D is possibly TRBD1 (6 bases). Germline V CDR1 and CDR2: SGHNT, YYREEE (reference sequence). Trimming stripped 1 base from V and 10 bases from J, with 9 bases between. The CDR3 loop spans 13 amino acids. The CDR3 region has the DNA TGTGCCAGCAGCTTGTCAGGGGAATCACCCCTCCACTTT. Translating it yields CASSLSGESPLHF.

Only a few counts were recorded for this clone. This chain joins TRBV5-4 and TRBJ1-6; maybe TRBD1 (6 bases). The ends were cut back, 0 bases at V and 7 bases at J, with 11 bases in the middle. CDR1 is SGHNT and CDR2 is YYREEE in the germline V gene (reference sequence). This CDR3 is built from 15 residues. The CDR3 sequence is CASSLGAGVNSPLHF. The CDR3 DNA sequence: TGTGCCAGCAGCTTGGGGGCAGGGGTGAATTCACCCCTCCACTTT.

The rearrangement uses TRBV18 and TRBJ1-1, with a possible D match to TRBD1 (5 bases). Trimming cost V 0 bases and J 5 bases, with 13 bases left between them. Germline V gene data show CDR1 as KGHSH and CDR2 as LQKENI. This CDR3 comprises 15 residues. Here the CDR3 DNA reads TGTGCCAGCTCACCACCCGGAGGGGCTTATACTGAAGCTTTCTTT. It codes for CASSPPGGAYTEAFF.